Here is one T cell receptor (beta chain) with its context. The sample is drawn from a study of blood T cells in healthy people across ages. For the second PCR, which ran for 7 to 11 cycles, a sample-barcoded 5' primer and a J-beta primer mix were used. TCRdb reprocessed the 5' RACE reads with MiXCR, giving one entry per CDR3 protein. The sample yields 800,000 to 900,000 distinct CDR3 sequences, about 59% seen once. CDR3 length equals 17 residues. The germline V gene encodes CDR1 SGHTA and CDR2 FQGNSA. With 1 base removed from V and 0 bases from J, the gap between germline ends came to 13 bases. Sequences were obtained from blood. This TCR derives from a man younger than 45 in good health. The V call is TRBV7-2, the J call TRBJ1-5; the D gene is possibly TRBD1 (6 bases). The CDR3 sequence: CASSLDTGWYSNQPQHF. Here the CDR3 DNA reads TGTGCCAGCAGCTTAGATACAGGGTGGTATAGCAATCAGCCCCAGCATTTT.